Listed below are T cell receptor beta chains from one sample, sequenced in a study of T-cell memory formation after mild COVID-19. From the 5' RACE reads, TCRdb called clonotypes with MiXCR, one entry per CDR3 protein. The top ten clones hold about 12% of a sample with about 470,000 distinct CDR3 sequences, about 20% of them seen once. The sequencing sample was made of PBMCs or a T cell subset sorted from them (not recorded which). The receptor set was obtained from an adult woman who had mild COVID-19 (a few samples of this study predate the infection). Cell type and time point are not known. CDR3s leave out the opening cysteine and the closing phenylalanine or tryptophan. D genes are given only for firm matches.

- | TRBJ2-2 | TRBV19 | ASSISRQENTGELF
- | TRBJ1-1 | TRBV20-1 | SASPKGGNTEAF
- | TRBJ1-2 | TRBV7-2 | ASSLGSGPQGGYGYT
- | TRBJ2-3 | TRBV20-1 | SARGGPSTDTQY
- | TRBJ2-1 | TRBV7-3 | ASSLVPFYNEQF
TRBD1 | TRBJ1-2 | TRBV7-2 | ASSRTGQGVDGYT
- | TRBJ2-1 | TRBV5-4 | ASSPSGSAGNEQF
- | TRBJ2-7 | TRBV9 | ASSVGPTGRGAYEQY
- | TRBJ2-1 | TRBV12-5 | ASGLMGSGFNEQF
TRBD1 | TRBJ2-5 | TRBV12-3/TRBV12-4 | ASSPSGTGAYQETQY
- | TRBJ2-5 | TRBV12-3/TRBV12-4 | ASTGSLGTQY
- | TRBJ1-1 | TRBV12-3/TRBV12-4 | ASSFYRNTEAF
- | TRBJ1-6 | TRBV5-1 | ASSDSFSLH
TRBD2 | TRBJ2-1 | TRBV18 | ASSPQRERDVWNEQF
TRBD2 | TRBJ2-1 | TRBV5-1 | ASSLPGLAGGSSYNEQF
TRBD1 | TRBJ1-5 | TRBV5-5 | ASSLRGTQPQH
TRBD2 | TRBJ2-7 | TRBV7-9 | ASSLVPQGLAAYEQY
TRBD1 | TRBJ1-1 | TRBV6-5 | ASSYDRFRTGPYNTEAF
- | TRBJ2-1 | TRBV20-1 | SARGIEQF
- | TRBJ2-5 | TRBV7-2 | ASSAKETQY
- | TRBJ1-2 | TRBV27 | ASSFSETAGMGYT
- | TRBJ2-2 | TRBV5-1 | ASSHRRLGQLSPPWGDTGELF
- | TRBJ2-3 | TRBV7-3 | ASSLHFGTDTQY
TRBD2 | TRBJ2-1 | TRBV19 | ASSITGGYNEQF
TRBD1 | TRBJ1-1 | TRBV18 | ASSPQGALNTEAF
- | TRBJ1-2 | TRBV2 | ASLRPGGGVWGYT
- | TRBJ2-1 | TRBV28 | ASSPSKVYGGRDEQF